One sample yielded the 2 T cell receptor beta chains listed below, sequenced in a study of control samples from healthy donors and cancer patients. Sequenced by immunoSEQ multiplex PCR; TCRdb stores in-frame clones only, minus some. The data hold 70,000 to 80,000 clones, with roughly 90% observed a single time. What was sequenced was PBMCs. These receptor sequences come from a woman aged 60 to 75 with head and neck cancer.

Points on this clone: This sample also contains other DNA sequences that code for the same CDR3. The chain couples TRBV15 to TRBJ1-2; D ambiguous. This CDR3 is 12 amino acids long. V dropped 4 bases and J dropped 0 bases, with 3 bases sitting between them. Germline values: CDR1 LNHNV, CDR2 YYDKDF (reference sequence). The CDR3 coding sequence is TGTGCCACCAGCAACCCTAACTATGGCTACACCTTC. Protein product: CATSNPNYGYTF. Full variable domain (outside the CDR3, taken from reference TRBV15 and TRBJ1-2): DAMVIQNPRYQVTQFGKPVTLSCSQTLNHNVMYWYQQKSSQAPKLLFHYYDKDFNNEADTPDNFQSRRPNTSFCFLDIRSPGLGDTAMYLCATSNPNYGYTFGSGTRLTVV.

The chain couples TRBV29-1 to TRBJ2-3; TRBD2 matches at 11 bases. The CDR3 is made up of 13 amino acids. Germline values: CDR1 SQVTM, CDR2 ANQGSEA. V lost 6 bases to trimming and J lost 5 bases; unmatched junction nucleotides: 4. The DNA of the CDR3 is TGCAGCGTAGACCTAGCGGGAGGAGATACGCAGTATTTT. Its protein is CSVDLAGGDTQYF.